This T cell receptor beta chain is drawn from a study of T cell repertoires in cytomegalovirus infection. For the study at large: Both a matching HLA type and CMV infection were indicated by public TCR beta signatures. General observations from the study: Totalled public TCR beta family frequency picked out people who carried CMV plus the relevant HLA. The ex vivo response showed dominance by HLA-C-restricted CMV-specific TCR beta clonotypes.

One entry per CDR3 protein results from TCRdb running MiXCR on the reads. The sample holds roughly 630,000 distinct CDR3 sequences, 24% seen once. About this clonotype: Its cognate antigen is unknown. Mismatch with germline at one junction end may stem from a read error.

The TCR comes from a human donor in good health (CMV status not recorded). Some clones in this sample may be carry-over from other donors' samples. Sequencing input: CD8+ T cells from PBMCs.

This CDR3 is CASNQTPGQARTDTQYF. CDR3 in DNA: TGCGCCAGCAACCAAACGCCGGGACAGGCACGCACAGATACGCAGTATTTT. The rearrangement joins TRBV4-3 to TRBJ2-3; 8 bases align to TRBD1. CDR1 and CDR2 from the germline V gene are LGHNA and YSLEER. The CDR3 length is 17 residues.